The clone carrying this TCR beta chain was picked up one time. The target antigen is unknown. This entry comes from a study of cytomegalovirus exposure and HLA in healthy donors. General observations from the study: Reportedly, fewer N-insertions than the approximately 680-donor mean appeared in an Asian-associated ancestry cluster in a later analysis.

This PCR relied on a set of 60 Vbeta primers and 13 Jbeta primers. Clones were read by immunoSEQ multiplex PCR, and TCRdb kept only the in-frame ones, dropping some. The sample lists under 110,000 clones, approximately 74% occurring once. The CDR3 has 13 residues. V was shortened by 3 bases and J by 2 bases, with 8 bases between the two germline ends. CDR1 is LNHDA and CDR2 is SQIVND in the germline V gene (reference sequence). Sample: PBMCs. The source is a woman aged 40 to 50 in good health and CMV-seronegative. V gene TRBV19 combines with J gene TRBJ2-7; TRBD1 might be the D (5 bases). This CDR3 reads CASSIDSTYEQYF. CDR3 coding DNA: TGTGCCAGTAGTATCGACAGTACCTACGAGCAGTACTTC. Drawing the rest from reference TRBV19 and TRBJ2-7, the complete variable domain is DGGITQSPKYLFRKEGQNVTLSCEQNLNHDAMYWYRQDPGQGLRLIYYSQIVNDFQKGDIAEGYSVSREKKESFPLTVTSAQKNPTAFYLCASSIDSTYEQYFGPGTRLTVT.